This TCR beta chain was found in a study of T cells after yellow fever vaccination. Turning to the study itself: Preparing low-cell-number fractions relied on SMART-Seq v4 Ultra Low Input.

In TCRdb, the 5' RACE reads were re-called with MiXCR into one record per CDR3 protein. The sample has about 300,000 distinct CDR3 sequences, around 9.3% seen once; the top ten hold about 3%. A word on this clonotype: The antigen remains undetermined.

Study-wide results and limits: Post-booster repertoires again held most primary-vaccination clones (roughly 96% CD4, roughly 89% CD8). The presence of abundant clonotypes contaminating from the bulk population was possible in FACS-sorted repertoires. A limited proportion of clonotypes was detected within both the CD4 and CD8 compartments.

The sample here was CD4+ T cells sorted from PBMCs, taken 5 days after the yellow fever booster vaccination. The receptor was isolated from a man younger than 30 who received the YFV17D yellow fever vaccine.

CDR3 sequence reads: CAWSQGLSSYEQYF. DNA for the CDR3: TGTGCCTGGAGCCAGGGCCTAAGCTCCTACGAGCAGTACTTC. The chain employs TRBV30 and TRBJ2-7; maybe TRBD1 (5 bases). The ends were cut back, 3 bases at V and 0 bases at J, with 12 bases in the middle. Germline V gives CDR1 GTSNPN, CDR2 SVGIG (reference sequence). The CDR3 runs 14 residues.